Listed below are T cell receptor beta chains from one sample, sequenced in a study of blood T cell repertoires in COVID-19. Profiling relied on immunoSEQ multiplex PCR, and the TCRdb table lists in-frame clones only, not all of them. The top ten hold approximately 1% of the sample, which has some 300,000 clones, approximately 88% seen once. The sequenced sample consisted of PBMCs or T cells enriched from blood (not recorded which). These receptors all come from a woman aged 25-40 years who had recovered from COVID-19. CDR3s leave out the opening cysteine and the closing phenylalanine or tryptophan. The order of the fields is clone size, V gene, D gene, J gene, CDR3 protein. The D gene is left open where the match is weak. For some rows the clone size is stated as once, few or many, or as a class when expanded; others skip it.

NA,TRBV27,NA,TRBJ2-1,ASSLSMSSYNEQF
once,TRBV27,NA,TRBJ2-5,ASSLRDTEQETQY
NA,TRBV28,TRBD1,TRBJ2-7,ASRRDRFPYEQY
NA,TRBV5-1,NA,TRBJ1-2,ASSWEGSPGGGYGYT
NA,TRBV4-2,NA,TRBJ1-2,ASSQGGRWTAGGYT
NA,TRBV9,TRBD1,TRBJ1-4,ASSALLRPGQDNEKLF
once,TRBV5-1,TRBD1,TRBJ1-4,ASSHIQGAHEKLF
once,TRBV7-9,TRBD1,TRBJ1-6,ASSTSGGNRSPLH
NA,TRBV28,NA,TRBJ2-5,ASSLSGFQETQY
NA,TRBV19,TRBD1,TRBJ1-2,AKTSPGQGGYT
NA,TRBV5-6,NA,TRBJ2-3,ASSLVRRRSTDTQY
NA,TRBV20-1,TRBD2,TRBJ2-1,SASSGFSYNEQF
NA,TRBV28,TRBD1,TRBJ1-5,ASFTLSLDRGTDQPQH
few,TRBV27,TRBD1,TRBJ2-7,ASSPPGGYEQY
NA,TRBV7-9,TRBD1,TRBJ2-7,ASSLGGTGFYEQY
once,TRBV9,TRBD1,TRBJ1-2,ASSVELDDRDGYT
once,TRBV25-1,NA,TRBJ1-1,ASKAENTEAF
NA,TRBV7-3,NA,TRBJ2-1,ASSLTGGYNEQF
NA,TRBV6-2/TRBV6-3,TRBD1,TRBJ1-2,ASSFSNTGARGYT
once,TRBV7-2,NA,TRBJ2-3,ASQPGGYTDTQY
NA,TRBV24-1,NA,TRBJ2-1,ATSELGTPNEQF
NA,TRBV5-6,TRBD1,TRBJ2-1,ASSLDGIGTGIGEQF
NA,TRBV5-4,TRBD1,TRBJ2-7,ASRSWTGFEQY
NA,TRBV9,TRBD1,TRBJ1-2,ASSASPGTGYGYT
NA,TRBV6-5,NA,TRBJ1-3,ASSYRRNSGNTIY
NA,TRBV27,NA,TRBJ2-6,ASSLTGTGANVLT
NA,TRBV7-9,NA,TRBJ1-4,ASSQGDSATNEKLF
NA,TRBV15,NA,TRBJ2-5,ATSAVGRRETQY
few,TRBV9,NA,TRBJ1-2,ASSVAANYGYT
NA,TRBV25-1,NA,TRBJ1-2,ASSPRGYGYT
NA,TRBV3-1/TRBV3-2,TRBD2,TRBJ2-1,ASSQGASGSSYNEQF
NA,TRBV5-1,NA,TRBJ1-4,ASSFSEGLIEKLF